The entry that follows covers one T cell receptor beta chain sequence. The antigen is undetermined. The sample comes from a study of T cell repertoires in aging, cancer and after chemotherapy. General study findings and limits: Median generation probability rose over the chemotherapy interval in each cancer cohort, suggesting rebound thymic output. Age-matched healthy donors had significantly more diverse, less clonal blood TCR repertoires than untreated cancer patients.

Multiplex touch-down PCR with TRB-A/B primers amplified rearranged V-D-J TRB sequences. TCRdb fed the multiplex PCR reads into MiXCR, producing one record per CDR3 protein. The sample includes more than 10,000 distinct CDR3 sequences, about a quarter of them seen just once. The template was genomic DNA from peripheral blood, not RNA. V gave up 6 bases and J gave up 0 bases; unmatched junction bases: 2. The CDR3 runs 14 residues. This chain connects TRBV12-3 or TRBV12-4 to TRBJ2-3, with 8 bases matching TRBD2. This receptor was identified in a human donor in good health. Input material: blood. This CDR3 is CASRKRGSTDTQYF. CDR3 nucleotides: TGTGCCAGCAGAAAGCGGGGGAGCACAGATACGCAGTATTTT.